These T cell receptor beta chains were read from a single sample in a study of cytotoxic CD8 clonotypes in ibrutinib-treated CLL. TCRdb's table, derived via immunoSEQ multiplex PCR, lists solely in-frame clones and lacks some. Of 110,000 to 150,000 clones listed, approximately 90% are singletons. The source material was PBMCs, sampled after 12 months of ibrutinib treatment. The receptors were sampled from a human donor with chronic lymphocytic leukemia. Both conserved end residues are part of each CDR3.

CDR3 protein	CDR3 length	V gene
CASSSTPGKYADTQYF	16	TRBV7-2
CASSTPWEGSNQPQHF	16	TRBV19
CASSTRLAGYNEQFF	15	TRBV19
CASSQDAPGTRSYEQYF	17	TRBV4-2
CASRRNRVSGYEQYF	15	TRBV28
CASSQDHVYGANVLTF	16	TRBV14
CASSKTSGRADTQYF	15	TRBV7-2
CAWTPRGETQYF	12	TRBV30
CASSRESKNTEAFF	14	TRBV19
CASSQERGRRDEQYF	15	TRBV14
CASSLAGQGTGELFF	15	TRBV11-2
CASSLAPENSEQFF	14	TRBV7-6
CASSPGSGVGIGNQPQHF	18	TRBV28
CASSNFYGSNQPQHF	15	TRBV19
CASSARTGGLVYTF	14	TRBV9
CASSFREGLGTGELFF	16	TRBV9
CASSTTTYGNTIYF	14	TRBV6-5
CSVEQGGRTGELFF	14	TRBV29-1
CASSYTGLNTEAFF	14	TRBV6-6
CASLAAREQYF	11	TRBV2
CASSRTSGTYEQYF	14	TRBV19
CASSLSGRAGSQETQYF	17	TRBV28
CASSPGLAGVSGELFF	16	TRBV18
CASRAGQDRNIQYF	14	TRBV19
CASSLWGGSDTQYF	14	TRBV7-9
CAWSVARGVRYQETQYF	17	TRBV30
CASSGRGTSYYEQYF	15	TRBV27
CASSIWVREKLFF	13	TRBV19
CAWSIGTDNSPLHF	14	TRBV30
CASSDSYEQYF	11	TRBV5-1
CASSVEASLRDEQFF	15	TRBV9
CASSLFGDRVDEKLFF	16	TRBV28
CATSRGQGGYTEAFF	15	TRBV15
CASSPPGQPDYEQYF	15	TRBV18
CASSYSRHVEQYF	13	TRBV6-5
CASGLGIALSSYNEQFF	17	TRBV12-5
CASSRGGNQPQHF	13	TRBV7-9
CASSSQGPVLTF	12	TRBV28
CASSYSVNTEAFF	13	TRBV6-5
CSVEQGRGGAGDTQYF	16	TRBV29-1
CSAREPHGYTF	11	TRBV20-1
CASSQTRDSRGYTF	14	TRBV23-1
CASFRPPREQFF	12	TRBV27
CASTPGSGANVLTF	14	TRBV7-2
CASRTAGYGYTF	12	TRBV27
CSARGSDTQYF	11	TRBV20-1
CASSLFGRAGNTIYF	15	TRBV7-3
CASSPSDGGTEFF	13	TRBV28
CSANHGYPSTDTQYF	15	TRBV29-1
CASSLGAGGLYEQYF	15	TRBV7-3